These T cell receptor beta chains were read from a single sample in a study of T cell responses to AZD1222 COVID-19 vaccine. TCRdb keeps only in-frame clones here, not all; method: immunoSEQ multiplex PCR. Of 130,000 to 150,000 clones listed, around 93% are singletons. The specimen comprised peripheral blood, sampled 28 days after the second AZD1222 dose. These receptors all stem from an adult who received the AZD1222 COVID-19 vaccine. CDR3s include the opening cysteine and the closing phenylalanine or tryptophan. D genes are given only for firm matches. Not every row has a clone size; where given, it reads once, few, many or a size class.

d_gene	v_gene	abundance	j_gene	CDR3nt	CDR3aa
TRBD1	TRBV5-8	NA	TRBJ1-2	TGTGCCAGCAGCGAATTGGGGACCAGGGGGCCTCAGGGGGGCTACACCTTC	CASSELGTRGPQGGYTF
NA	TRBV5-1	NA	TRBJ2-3	TGCGCCAGCAGCGTTTCTAACCAATACACAGATACGCAGTATTTT	CASSVSNQYTDTQYF
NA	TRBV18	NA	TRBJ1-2	TGTGCCAGCTCACCTTCCGACAGGCGTGGCTACACCTTC	CASSPSDRRGYTF
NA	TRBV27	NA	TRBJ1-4	TGTGCCAGCAGTTCCGGCAGGGCTAATGAAAAACTGTTTTTT	CASSSGRANEKLFF
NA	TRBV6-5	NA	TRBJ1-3	TGTGCCAGCAGGGAGCTAGACATATCTGGAAACACCATATATTTT	CASRELDISGNTIYF
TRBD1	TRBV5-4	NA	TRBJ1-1	TGTGCCAGCAGCTTGAGGGACAGGGGATACACTGAAGCTTTCTTT	CASSLRDRGYTEAFF
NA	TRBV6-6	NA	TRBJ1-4	TGTGCCAGCAGTTACTCGAGTGAAAAACTGTTTTTT	CASSYSSEKLFF
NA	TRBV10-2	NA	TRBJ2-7	TGCGCCAGCAGTGATGGCTACGAGCAGTACTTC	CASSDGYEQYF
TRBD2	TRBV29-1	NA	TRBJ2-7	TGCAGCGTCCCCGGGGGGTCGGGCGAGCAGTACTTC	CSVPGGSGEQYF
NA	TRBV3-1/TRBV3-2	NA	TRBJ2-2	TGTGCCAGCAGCCCTACAATCACCGGGGAGCTGTTTTTT	CASSPTITGELFF
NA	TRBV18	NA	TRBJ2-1	TGTGCCAGCTCACGTTACGATGAGCAGTTCTTC	CASSRYDEQFF
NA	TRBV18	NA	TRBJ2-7	TGTGCCAGCTCCCCCCAAAGTCCGGGTGTAGGGATCGTCTACGAGCAGTACTTC	CASSPQSPGVGIVYEQYF
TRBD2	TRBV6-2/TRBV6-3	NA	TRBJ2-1	TGTGCCAGCAGTCTGCAGAGGGTAGCGGGGGGGTCCTACAATGAGCAGTTCTTC	CASSLQRVAGGSYNEQFF
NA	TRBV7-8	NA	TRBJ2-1	TGTGCCAGCAGCTTAAAGGGGGGCCCTAATGAGCAGTTCTTC	CASSLKGGPNEQFF
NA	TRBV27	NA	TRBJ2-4	TGTGCCAGCAGTCCTTTAGCCAAAAACATTCAGTACTTC	CASSPLAKNIQYF
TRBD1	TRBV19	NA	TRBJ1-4	TGTGCCAGTAGTAGGACAGGGAGCGGTGAAAAACTGTTTTTT	CASSRTGSGEKLFF
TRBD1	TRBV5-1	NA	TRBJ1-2	TGCGCCAGCAGCTCGCACGGGACAGGGGGCGGGCCGGGCGGCTACACCTTC	CASSSHGTGGGPGGYTF
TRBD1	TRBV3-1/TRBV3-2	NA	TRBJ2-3	TGTGCCAGCAGCCCGGACAGGGCAGATACGCAGTATTTT	CASSPDRADTQYF
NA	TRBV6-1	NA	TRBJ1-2	TGTGCCAGCAGTGATCGGGTGAAAGGGTACGGCTACACCTTC	CASSDRVKGYGYTF
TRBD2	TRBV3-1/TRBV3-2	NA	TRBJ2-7	TGTGCCAGCAGCCAAGAGAGCGCGGGAGGCTACGAGCAGTACTTC	CASSQESAGGYEQYF
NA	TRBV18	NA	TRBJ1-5	TGTGCCAGCTCACCACGAACAGGTGCAGCCGGCAATCAGCCCCAGCATTTT	CASSPRTGAAGNQPQHF
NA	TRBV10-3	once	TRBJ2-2	TGTGCCATCAGCGAAGACAACTACACCGGGGAGCTGTTTTTT	CAISEDNYTGELFF
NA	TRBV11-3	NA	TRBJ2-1	TGTGCCAGCAGCCCTGGCAGAAGCTCCTACAATGAGCAGTTCTTC	CASSPGRSSYNEQFF
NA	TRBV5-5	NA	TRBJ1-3	TGTGCCAGCAGCCGGGGGGACTTCTCTGGAAACACCATATATTTT	CASSRGDFSGNTIYF
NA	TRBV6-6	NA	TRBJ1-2	TGTGCCAGCAGTTACCTCGGGGGTCAAGGCTACACCTTC	CASSYLGGQGYTF
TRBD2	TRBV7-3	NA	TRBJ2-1	TGTGCCAGCGGCCCACGGGTTAGCGGGAGTGATGAGCAGTTCTTC	CASGPRVSGSDEQFF
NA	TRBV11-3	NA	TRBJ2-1	TGTGCCAGCAGCACTAGATTAAGCTCCTACAATGAGCAGTTCTTC	CASSTRLSSYNEQFF
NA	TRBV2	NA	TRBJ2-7	TGTGCCAGCAACGGTGTGGGTTTCTACGAGCAGTACTTC	CASNGVGFYEQYF
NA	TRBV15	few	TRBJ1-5	TGTGCCACCAGCAGAGCCCGGGACGGAGGTAATCAGCCCCAGCATTTT	CATSRARDGGNQPQHF
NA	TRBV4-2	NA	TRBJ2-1	TGTGCCAGCAGCATCGGAGGGGGTAACAATGAGCAGTTCTTC	CASSIGGGNNEQFF
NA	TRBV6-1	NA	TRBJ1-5	TGTGCCAGCAGTGAAGCTGTAGGGGGTAATCAGCCCCAGCATTTT	CASSEAVGGNQPQHF
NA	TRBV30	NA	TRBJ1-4	TGTGCCTGGACGCCTAGGGGGGGATATGAAAAACTGTTTTTT	CAWTPRGGYEKLFF
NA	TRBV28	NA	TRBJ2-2	TGTGCCAGCAGTTGGACACAGGAGAACACCGGGGAGCTGTTTTTT	CASSWTQENTGELFF
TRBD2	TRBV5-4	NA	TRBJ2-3	TGTGCCAGCAGCTTGTGGCGGGGGGCGGCAGATACGCAGTATTTT	CASSLWRGAADTQYF
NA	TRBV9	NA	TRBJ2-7	TGTGCCAGCAGCGTAGGCTTGGACTCCTACGAGCAGTACTTC	CASSVGLDSYEQYF
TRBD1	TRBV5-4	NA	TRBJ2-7	TGTGCCAGCAGCGCCGACAGGGGGCAAGTCTACGAGCAGTACTTC	CASSADRGQVYEQYF
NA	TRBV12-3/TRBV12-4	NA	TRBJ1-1	TGTGCCAGAGACAGTGCCAACACTGAAGCTTTCTTT	CARDSANTEAFF
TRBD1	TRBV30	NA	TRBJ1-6	TGTGCCTGGAGTGACGGACAGGGCTATAATTCACCCCTCCACTTT	CAWSDGQGYNSPLHF
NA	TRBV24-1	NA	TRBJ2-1	TGTGCCACCCAGAGGGACGCATACAATGAGCAGTTCTTC	CATQRDAYNEQFF
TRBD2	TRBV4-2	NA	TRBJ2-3	TGTGCCAGCAGCCAACTACGTGGACGGGGGGGCCTAAATACGCAGTATTTT	CASSQLRGRGGLNTQYF
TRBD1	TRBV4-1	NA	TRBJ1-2	TGCGCCAGCAGCCGGGACAGATGGAAAATCTATGGCTACACCTTC	CASSRDRWKIYGYTF
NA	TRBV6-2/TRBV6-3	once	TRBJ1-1	TGTGCCAGCAGTTTGGGGGACGTCTCGAACACTGAAGCTTTCTTT	CASSLGDVSNTEAFF